A selection of T cell receptor beta chains follows, all from one sample in a study of CXCR3-negative and CXCR3-positive naive CD8 T cells. TCRdb reprocessed the 5' RACE reads, with one entry per CDR3 protein and no DNA. This sample contains some 130,000 distinct CDR3 sequences. The specimen was naive CXCR3+ CD8+ T cells from blood. Receptor source: a human donor in good health. Some clones in this sample may be carry-over from other donors' samples. The CDR3 runs from the conserved cysteine through the conserved F or W.

v_gene	j_gene	CDR3aa
TRBV28	TRBJ2-7	CASTDRIYEQYF
TRBV29-1	TRBJ2-7	CSVQGTGGSYEQYF
TRBV7-6	TRBJ2-7	CASSPEGGAYEQYF
TRBV9	TRBJ2-5	CASSVGGGRETQYF
TRBV28	TRBJ2-7	CATSFRGTGGFHEQYF
TRBV20-1	TRBJ2-5	CSARAPREERQETQYF
TRBV7-2	TRBJ1-3	CASSLNGVLVQGPGNTIYF
TRBV28	TRBJ2-2	CASSSPRASGETNTGEQFF
TRBV29-1	TRBJ1-2	CSVGTGDRYGYTF
TRBV29-1	TRBJ1-2	CSVPSGEANYGYTF
TRBV7-2	TRBJ2-1	CASSLYGLGEQFF
TRBV14	TRBJ2-1	CASSHLGGLAENNEQFF
TRBV4-3	TRBJ2-7	CASSQDGAASSYEQYF
TRBV29-1	TRBJ2-7	CSVEGLAGGKAYEQYF
TRBV29-1	TRBJ2-1	CSVVAGTAYNEQFF
TRBV6-2/TRBV6-3	TRBJ2-1	CASRPFSGFNNEQFF
TRBV19	TRBJ1-5	CASSLIPGPTISNQPQHF
TRBV6-4	TRBJ2-3	CASSDGLAADTQYF
TRBV15	TRBJ2-1	CATSRDHALAGDNEQFF
TRBV4-2	TRBJ2-7	CASSQDGPGEQYF
TRBV28	TRBJ2-7	CASSPLDKSYEQYF
TRBV7-3	TRBJ2-1	CASSLGFGGEQFF
TRBV5-1	TRBJ2-1	CASSLDYNEQFF
TRBV29-1	TRBJ2-5	CSAEGGDEETQYF
TRBV18	TRBJ2-7	CASSPRTAYSYEQYF
TRBV6-2/TRBV6-3	TRBJ1-6	CASSTDRGNSPLHF
TRBV28	TRBJ2-3	CASYTNQRSTDTQYF
TRBV2	TRBJ2-1	CAIRREGYNEQFF
TRBV20-1	TRBJ2-5	CSARAGDSQETQYF
TRBV21-1	TRBJ2-3	CASRRTGQGHQSVNTQYF
TRBV10-2	TRBJ2-3	CASRGTTSFSGTDTQYF
TRBV14	TRBJ1-1	CASSRRQNTEAFF
TRBV29-1	TRBJ1-3	CSVKGRGSGNTIYF
TRBV29-1	TRBJ2-7	CSVDPISGGHWYEQYF
TRBV29-1	TRBJ1-1	CSVEDADSPEAFF
TRBV6-2/TRBV6-3	TRBJ2-7	CASSGTGGLQERYF
TRBV30	TRBJ2-1	CAWSTLGTSYNEQFF
TRBV7-9	TRBJ2-7	CASSLAQGEAVIYEQYF
TRBV27	TRBJ1-2	CASSLSVQTAGYTF
TRBV6-2/TRBV6-3	TRBJ2-2	CASGGAGELFF
TRBV12-3/TRBV12-4	TRBJ2-5	CASRPQYQETQYF
TRBV10-3	TRBJ2-7	CAIRGLYDYEQYF